One and the same sample provided the 27 T cell receptor beta chains below, sequenced in a study of blood T cell repertoires in COVID-19 (dated by TCRdb to about 2020). The receptor library was made with the immunoSEQ multiplex PCR assay. TCRdb obtained this table from immuneACCESS and retained in-frame rearrangements with V and J assigned. These tables miss some clones; where compared with another copy, unresolved V genes account for less than half of the shortfall, and the remainder is unexplained. This sample comprises approximately 250,000 clones, around 83% of them detected only once. The ten largest make up 7.4% of the sample. The sequenced sample consisted of peripheral blood. Every receptor here comes from a woman in her forties or fifties with acute or convalescent COVID-19.

This clone has just a few counts. Within the sample, other DNA sequences also encode this same CDR3. The chain employs TRBV24-1 and TRBJ1-2; 7 nucleotides line up with TRBD1. The CDR3 is 14 amino acids. J was trimmed by 4 bases and V by 3 bases; bases with no gene match: 4. Germline loops: CDR1 KGHDR, CDR2 SFDVKD. CDR3 amino acids: CATSDPGQSYGYTF. The DNA of the CDR3 is TGTGCCACCAGTGATCCGGGACAGAGCTATGGCTACACCTTC.

The chain employs TRBV11-2 and TRBJ2-1, with D possibly TRBD2 on 5 matching bases. Germline V gene sequence: CDR1 SGHAT, CDR2 FQNNGV. The CDR3 has 14 amino acids. V lost 4 bases, J lost 8 bases, and 15 bases lay in between. Here the CDR3 reads CASSSLTSSDEQFF. In DNA form, the CDR3 reads TGTGCCAGCAGCTCCCTAACTAGTTCCGATGAGCAGTTCTTC.

This chain uses TRBV19 with TRBJ2-1; TRBD2 agrees at 9 bases. The V gene's germline CDR1 is LNHDA and CDR2 SQIVND (reference sequence). With V trimmed by 5 bases and J by 0 bases, 2 bases remained unmatched. There are 15 residues in the CDR3. The CDR3 DNA reads TGTGCCAGTAGTCCGACTAGCGGCTCCTACAATGAGCAGTTCTTC. Translated, it gives CASSPTSGSYNEQFF.

The chain is built from TRBV5-8 and TRBJ1-2; D call uncertain. V lost 4 bases and J lost 5, with 15 bases in between. From germline, CDR1 is SGHTS and CDR2 YDEGEE. The length of the CDR3 is 14 residues. In nucleotides, the CDR3 is TGTGCCAGCAGCCCATACGGGGTTTTTTATGGCTACACCTTC. Amino acids: CASSPYGVFYGYTF.

The rearrangement uses TRBV5-1 and TRBJ2-2, with D hard to call. From germline, CDR1 is SGHRS and CDR2 YFSETQ. The V end was cut by 0 bases, the J end by 4 bases, with 4 bases between. CDR3 size: 13 residues. This chain's CDR3 is CASSLDSTGELFF. The CDR3 DNA follows: TGCGCCAGCAGCTTGGACAGCACCGGGGAGCTGTTTTTT.

CDR3 bases: TGTGCCAGCAGTCGAGACAGGGCCTATGGCTACACCTTC. As protein: CASSRDRAYGYTF. The rearrangement links TRBV28 to TRBJ1-2; TRBD1 aligns across 7 bases. The CDR3 contains 13 residues. Germline values: CDR1 MDHEN, CDR2 SYDVKM. Losses at the gene ends were 5 bases for V and 4 bases for J; bases not matched to a gene: 4.

Only one count was recorded for this clone. This chain uses TRBV28 with TRBJ2-3; 7 positions agree with TRBD2. Per the germline V gene, CDR1 is MDHEN and CDR2 is SYDVKM. J was trimmed by 2 bases and V by 7 bases; bases with no gene match: 9. There are 15 residues in the CDR3. CDR3 in amino acids: CASTIGGTNTDTQYF. CDR3 in DNA: TGTGCCAGCACCATCGGGGGGACGAACACAGATACGCAGTATTTT.

This rearrangement joins TRBV27 to TRBJ2-1; 8 bases align to TRBD2. CDR1 and CDR2 (germline): MNHEY, SMNVEV (reference sequence). V gave up 2 bases and J gave up 3 bases; unmatched junction bases: 6. This CDR3 is built from 16 residues. The CDR3 loop reads CASSLLAGGHYNEQFF. For the CDR3, the DNA is TGTGCCAGCAGTTTACTGGCGGGGGGTCACTACAATGAGCAGTTCTTC.

The rearrangement links TRBV11-2 to TRBJ2-7, with TRBD1 matching 10 bases. Germline CDR1 SGHAT, CDR2 FQNNGV. Losses at the gene ends were 5 bases for V and 1 base for J; bases not matched to a gene: 11. The CDR3 sequence is 17 residues long. The CDR3 spells CASSRKRQGARSYEQYF. As DNA, the CDR3 is TGTGCCAGCAGCCGTAAGAGACAGGGGGCAAGGTCCTACGAGCAGTACTTC.

V usage is TRBV30 and J usage is TRBJ1-1; TRBD1 matches at 7 bases. Germline-derived CDR1 and CDR2 are GTSNPN and SVGIG (reference sequence). The V gene end was trimmed by 5 bases and the J gene end by 3 bases; junction bases not matched to a gene: 9. This CDR3 spans 14 amino acids. The CDR3, as DNA: TGTGCCTGGGGACGAGGAGGACAGGACACTGAAGCTTTCTTT. It encodes CAWGRGGQDTEAFF.

V and J are TRBV5-4 and TRBJ2-1; D is uncertain. Per germline, CDR1 SGHNT and CDR2 YYREEE (reference sequence). Trimming left V 7 bases short and J 7 bases short, with 18 bases between. The CDR3 has 14 residues. CDR3 in amino acids: CASSASGEWNEQFF. Written as DNA, the CDR3 is TGTGCCAGCTCGGCGTCGGGTGAGTGGAATGAGCAGTTCTTC.

The gene calls are TRBV6-1 and TRBJ2-5, with 7 bases fitting TRBD2. The CDR3 contains 13 residues. The V gene end was trimmed by 2 bases and the J gene end by 5 bases; junction bases not matched to a gene: 2. In germline, CDR1 is MNHNS, CDR2 SASEGT. The CDR3 nucleotides read TGTGCCAGCAGTGAACAGGGAGGGGAGACCCAGTACTTC. It encodes CASSEQGGETQYF.

J is TRBJ2-7 and V is TRBV6-5; TRBD1 matches 8 bases. The germline CDR1 and CDR2 sequences are MNHEY and SVGAGI. CDR3 length: 15 amino acids. V was pared by 4 bases and J by 3 bases, with 8 bases of the junction left unmatched. This chain's CDR3 is CASSSSGTGDYEQYF. Written as DNA, the CDR3 is TGTGCCAGCAGTTCCTCCGGGACAGGAGACTACGAGCAGTACTTC.

The chain joins TRBV7-2 to TRBJ2-1, with a possible D match to TRBD2 (6 bases). CDR3 size: 15 residues. CDR1 SGHTA and CDR2 FQGNSA come from the germline V gene. The V end was cut by 1 base, the J end by 6 bases, with 13 bases between. The CDR3 DNA sequence: TGTGCCAGCAGCTTAGTACTCGGGGGTCGCAATGAGCAGTTCTTC. Protein product: CASSLVLGGRNEQFF.

This clone was counted a single time. The chain carries TRBV19 and TRBJ2-7, with 8 nucleotides matching TRBD1. V lost 0 bases to trimming and J lost 5 bases; unmatched junction nucleotides: 9. This CDR3 region has 16 residues. The germline V gene encodes CDR1 LNHDA and CDR2 SQIVND (reference sequence). The DNA of the CDR3 is TGTGCCAGTAGTATAGATGAAGCCGGGACAGGTCACGAGCAGTACTTC. Its protein product is CASSIDEAGTGHEQYF.

The chain is built from TRBV6-5 and TRBJ2-1, with TRBD1 matching over 8 bases. Germline lookup yields CDR1 MNHEY and CDR2 SVGAGI. This CDR3 has 14 amino acids. V was pared by 4 bases and J by 9 bases, with 8 bases of the junction left unmatched. The CDR3 region is CASSSGAGTGEQFF. The CDR3 region has the DNA TGTGCCAGCAGTTCCGGTGCGGGGACAGGTGAGCAGTTCTTC.

The rearrangement joins TRBV5-1 to TRBJ1-4; no clear D. The CDR3 is 13 residues long. Germline V gene lookup returns CDR1 SGHRS and CDR2 YFSETQ. V was shortened by 7 bases and J by 7 bases, with 14 bases between the two germline ends. As DNA, the CDR3 is TGCGCCAGCGACGAGGGTTTTGGTGAAAAACTGTTTTTT. This sequence encodes CASDEGFGEKLFF.

This chain links TRBV19 with TRBJ1-1, with D possibly being TRBD1 (6 bases). The CDR3 extends over 12 amino acids. Germline V gene data show CDR1 as LNHDA and CDR2 as SQIVND (reference sequence). Trimming removed 6 bases at V and 3 bases at J, with 8 bases between. The DNA of the CDR3 is TGTGCCAGTAGCTGGACAGACACTGAAGCTTTCTTT. Encoded protein: CASSWTDTEAFF.

The chain uses TRBV11-2 and TRBJ2-7, with 8 bases lining up with TRBD1. CDR1 is SGHAT and CDR2 is FQNNGV in the germline V gene. There are 16 residues in the CDR3. V trimming: 5 bases; J trimming: 4 bases; junction bases outside the gene matches: 13. The CDR3 loop is CASSPGLRTGRYEQYF. The CDR3 DNA is TGTGCCAGCAGCCCGGGGCTTAGGACAGGGAGATACGAGCAGTACTTC.

This clone was seen a single time. This sequence joins TRBV28 and TRBJ2-7; 7 bases are a match to TRBD1. This CDR3 is built from 14 residues. With V trimmed by 4 bases and J by 4 bases, 7 bases remained unmatched. Germline V lookup: CDR1 MDHEN, CDR2 SYDVKM. The CDR3 protein is CASSSAQQGYEQYF. The CDR3 region has the DNA TGTGCCAGCAGTTCGGCTCAACAGGGGTACGAGCAGTACTTC.

The V and J genes are TRBV30 and TRBJ2-7, with 10 bases lining up with TRBD1. V was pared by 2 bases and J by 2 bases, with 3 bases of the junction left unmatched. Germline V gene lookup returns CDR1 GTSNPN and CDR2 SVGIG (reference sequence). There are 14 residues in the CDR3. The CDR3 DNA reads as TGTGCCTGGAGTCCCGGGACAGGGGCCTACGAGCAGTACTTC. Translation gives CAWSPGTGAYEQYF.

A few counts support this clone. The chain has TRBV6-5 and TRBJ1-2; D may be TRBD1 (6 bases). V was clipped by 6 bases and J by 8 bases, with 13 bases between them. The V gene's germline CDR1 is MNHEY and CDR2 SVGAGI. This CDR3 has 12 amino acids. The CDR3 sequence is CASRVNRDGYTF. DNA of the CDR3: TGTGCCAGCAGAGTTAACAGGGACGGCTACACCTTC.

The V call is TRBV5-6, the J call TRBJ1-6; no firm D call. Trimming pared 0 bases from V and 13 bases from J, leaving 11 bases between. Germline values: CDR1 SGHDT, CDR2 YYEEEE. The CDR3 covers 13 residues. The CDR3 nucleotides read TGTGCCAGCAGCTTGGGCTCTATCTCGCCCCTCCACTTT. This gives the protein CASSLGSISPLHF.

This clone was recorded a few times. The chain employs TRBV7-3 and TRBJ2-3; 10 nucleotides align to TRBD1. The CDR3 covers 15 residues. The V and J ends lost 5 bases and 2 bases, in that order; junction bases with no gene match: 4. Germline loops: CDR1 SGHTA, CDR2 FQGTGA. In nucleotides, the CDR3 is TGTGCCAGCAGCCGGGACAGGGGCTTCACAGATACGCAGTATTTT. Its protein product is CASSRDRGFTDTQYF.

V gene TRBV6-1 combines with J gene TRBJ2-2; D is perhaps TRBD1 (6 bases). In germline, CDR1 is MNHNS, CDR2 SASEGT. CDR3 length equals 15 residues. The V and J ends lost 1 base and 5 bases respectively, with 11 bases between them. CDR3 bases: TGTGCCAGCAGTGAAGGGGGGCAGGGGACCGGGGAGCTGTTTTTT. It is translated as CASSEGGQGTGELFF.

In nucleotides, the CDR3 is TGTGCCAGCAGAGATGCCGGGACTAGCGGGATTTTTCCTGGGGCCAACGTCCTGACTTTC. This codes for CASRDAGTSGIFPGANVLTF. The chain has TRBV9 and TRBJ2-6; TRBD2 matches 13 bases. CDR1 is SGDLS, CDR2 YYNGEE, per germline. There are 20 residues in the CDR3. V trimming: 5 bases; J trimming: 2 bases; junction bases outside the gene matches: 13.

The chain couples TRBV7-2 to TRBJ2-5; 9 nucleotides match TRBD2. The CDR3 is 17 residues long. The V gene's germline CDR1 is SGHTA and CDR2 FQGNSA. Germline trimming cut 1 base from V and 2 bases from J; bases unmatched to any gene: 8. CDR3: CASSLVGSGGLQETQYF. The DNA of the CDR3 is TGTGCCAGCAGCTTAGTTGGTAGCGGGGGCCTGCAAGAGACCCAGTACTTC.